This record looks at one TCR beta chain sequence and its context. The study drew participants aged about 18 to 89 years from around 24 US areas. This sample is drawn from a study of blood T cell repertoires in COVID-19. The junction had 0 bases not matched to a gene; V was cut back by 0 bases and J by 6 bases. The CDR3 is 13 residues long. The germline CDR1 and CDR2 sequences are SEHNR and FQNEAQ (reference sequence). This table comes from immunoSEQ multiplex PCR, and its TCRdb copy is limited to in-frame clones, with some not included. The sample has fewer than 250,000 clones; around 90% are singletons.

The chain recombines TRBV7-9 with TRBJ2-7; TRBD2 matches 9 bases. Sequenced: PBMCs or T cells enriched from blood (not recorded which). This clonotype was sampled from a man aged 30 to 45 in a cohort exposed to, infected with or recovered from COVID-19 (not recorded which). For the CDR3, the DNA is TGTGCCAGCAGCTTAGCAGCGGGAGGCGAGCAGTACTTC. It specifies CASSLAAGGEQYF.